The 17 T cell receptor beta chains given below trace back to one sample, sequenced in a study of T cells after yellow fever vaccination. TCRdb re-derived calls from the 5' RACE reads in MiXCR, one entry per CDR3 protein. This table holds 20,000 to 30,000 distinct CDR3 sequences, 4.5% to 6% found once. The sequences come from PBMCs, either bulk or a sorted T-cell subset (CD4+, CD8+, memory, or dextramer-sorted; not recorded which), collected 15 days after the yellow fever booster vaccination. These receptors were taken from a man in his thirties or forties who received the YFV17D yellow fever vaccine.

This clonotype was detected many times. The gene calls are TRBV28 and TRBJ2-3, with 7 bases fitting TRBD2. J was trimmed by 4 bases and V by 2 bases; bases with no gene match: 3. Germline V gene lookup returns CDR1 MDHEN and CDR2 SYDVKM. This CDR3 is 14 amino acids long. The CDR3, as DNA: TGTGCCAGCAGTTTAAGTCTAGCGGCAGATACGCAGTATTTT. This gives the protein CASSLSLAADTQYF.

This clonotype came up many times. The rearrangement uses TRBV24-1 and TRBJ1-3; D may be TRBD1 (6 bases). The CDR3 is 15 amino acids. Germline V gene sequence: CDR1 KGHDR, CDR2 SFDVKD. V was pared by 3 bases and J by 2 bases, with 10 bases between. Written as DNA, the CDR3 is TGTGCCACCAGTGATCATCGGACAGCTGGAAACACCATATATTTT. This codes for CATSDHRTAGNTIYF.

A word on this clonotype: The junction does not match germline at one end; this may be a read error. The chain combines TRBV6-5 with TRBJ2-2; D is perhaps TRBD2 (5 bases). Germline V gene data show CDR1 as MNHEY and CDR2 as SVGAGI. This CDR3 is built from 16 residues. The CDR3 loop is CASRLERKWNPGELFF. The CDR3 DNA sequence: TGTGCCAGCAGATTAGAGCGGAAGTGGAACCCCGGGGAGCTGTTTTTT.

This clonotype was recorded many times. The chain recombines TRBV6-5 with TRBJ2-7; TRBD2 agrees at 9 bases. The V segment lost 7 bases and the J segment 2 bases; nucleotides outside the gene matches: 15. CDR1 and CDR2 (germline): MNHEY, SVGAGI. The CDR3 is 17 residues long. The CDR3 loop is CASTRSSGIRSTYEQYF. The CDR3 DNA is TGTGCCAGCACCCGGTCTAGCGGGATCCGATCAACCTACGAGCAGTACTTC.

The chain couples TRBV18 to TRBJ1-2; 10 bases match TRBD1. V trimming: 8 bases; J trimming: 1 base; junction bases outside the gene matches: 7. There are 15 residues in the CDR3. CDR1 is KGHSH and CDR2 is LQKENI in the germline V gene. CDR3 in amino acids: CASLRDRGVNYGYTF. CDR3 sequence (DNA): TGTGCCAGCCTCCGGGACAGGGGCGTTAACTATGGCTACACCTTC.

This clonotype was seen at least ten times. The J gene is TRBJ2-5, the V gene TRBV18; no definite D call. CDR3 length: 17 amino acids. Germline assignment: CDR1 KGHSH and CDR2 LQKENI. Trimming stripped 0 bases from V and 2 bases from J, with 16 bases between. The CDR3 DNA sequence: TGTGCCAGCTCACCACCGGACCGTTTCCTGGGGCAAGAGACCCAGTACTTC. Translated, it gives CASSPPDRFLGQETQYF. Full variable domain (remainder filled in from reference TRBV18 and TRBJ2-5): NAGVMQNPRHLVRRRGQEARLRCSPMKGHSHVYWYRQLPEEGLKFMVYLQKENIIDESGMPKERFSAEFPKEGPSILRIQQVVRGDSAAYFCASSPPDRFLGQETQYFGPGTRLLVL.

This clonotype was recorded at least ten times. The chain is built from TRBV7-2 and TRBJ2-2, with unresolved D. The CDR3 extends over 10 amino acids. Germline V lookup: CDR1 SGHTA, CDR2 FQGNSA. V was cut by 6 bases and J by 6 bases, with 2 bases left in between. In nucleotides, the CDR3 is TGTGCCAGCAGGTCCGGGGAGCTGTTTTTT. It codes for CASRSGELFF.

The table lists this clonotype with many counts. V gene TRBV7-8 combines with J gene TRBJ1-5; 7 bases fit TRBD1. Germline V lookup: CDR1 SGHVS, CDR2 FQNEAQ. V was pared by 2 bases and J by 2 bases, with 9 bases of the junction left unmatched. This CDR3 is 17 amino acids long. CDR3 in amino acids: CASSLMGSGQRNQPQHF. In nucleotides, the CDR3 is TGTGCCAGCAGCTTAATGGGTTCGGGACAGCGCAATCAGCCCCAGCATTTT.

This sequence joins TRBV20-1 and TRBJ2-1; D might be TRBD1 or TRBD2, each matching 8 bases. CDR1 and CDR2 from the germline V gene are DFQATT and SNEGSKA (reference sequence). The CDR3 extends over 15 amino acids. Trimming removed 4 bases at V and 10 bases at J, with 23 bases between. The CDR3 is CSAIRQGSGGGEQFF. CDR3 coding DNA: TGCAGTGCTATCAGACAGGGGTCGGGAGGGGGAGAGCAGTTCTTC.

This clonotype was observed at least ten times. The chain uses TRBV2 and TRBJ2-1, with D hard to call. In germline, CDR1 is SNHLY, CDR2 FYNNEI. V was clipped by 10 bases and J by 0 bases, with 13 bases between them. There are 14 residues in the CDR3. As DNA, the CDR3 is TGTGCCACAGCCTTTATGAGCTCCTACAATGAGCAGTTCTTC. Protein product: CATAFMSSYNEQFF. The whole variable domain, remainder taken from reference TRBV2 and TRBJ2-1, is EPEVTQTPSHQVTQMGQEVILRCVPISNHLYFYWYRQILGQKVEFLVSFYNNEISEKSEIFDDQFSVERPDGSNFTLKIRSTKLEDSAMYFCATAFMSSYNEQFFGPGTRLTVL.

Ten or more counts support this clonotype. The chain combines TRBV4-3 with TRBJ2-3; D could derive from TRBD1 or TRBD2 (6 bases each). V was cut by 4 bases and J by 5 bases, with 13 bases left in between. The germline gives CDR1 LGHNA, CDR2 YSLEER. The CDR3 consists of 14 residues. The CDR3 DNA sequence: TGCGCCAGCAGCCTCGGAGGGGGGAGAGATACGCAGTATTTT. Amino acids: CASSLGGGRDTQYF.

In this sample, this clonotype turned up many times. This rearrangement joins TRBV19 to TRBJ2-1; D gene ambiguous. V was shortened by 5 bases and J by 6 bases, with 5 bases between the two germline ends. CDR1 LNHDA and CDR2 SQIVND come from the germline V gene (reference sequence). CDR3 length equals 11 residues. The CDR3 loop reads CASSLGNEQFF. The DNA for the CDR3 is TGTGCCAGTAGTTTGGGCAATGAGCAGTTCTTC.

This clonotype was recorded at least ten times. The rearrangement joins TRBV3-1 to TRBJ2-3; 8 bases agree with TRBD2. CDR1 LGHDT and CDR2 YNNKEL come from the germline V gene (reference sequence). V lost 1 base to trimming and J lost 2 bases; unmatched junction nucleotides: 8. This CDR3 is built from 17 residues. Here the CDR3 DNA reads TGTGCCAGCAGCCAAGGGACTGCGGGAGGATTCACAGATACGCAGTATTTT. The encoded protein is CASSQGTAGGFTDTQYF.

Comment on this clonotype: Mismatch with germline at one junction end may stem from a read error. This chain joins TRBV14 and TRBJ2-5; D not certain. This CDR3 is built from 12 residues. CDR1 and CDR2 from the germline V gene are SGHDN and FVKESK. The CDR3 sequence: CARSQVFETQYF. The CDR3 nucleotides read TGTGCCCGCAGCCAAGTCTTTGAGACCCAGTACTTC.

This clonotype was seen at least ten times. CDR3 in DNA: TGCGCCAGCAGCCAAGACGTCCGGGCAAGGTCCTACGAGCAGTACTTC. Translating it yields CASSQDVRARSYEQYF. The rearrangement joins TRBV4-1 to TRBJ2-7; D remains unclear. Trimming cost V 0 bases and J 1 base, with 13 bases left between them. Germline V gene sequence: CDR1 MGHRA, CDR2 YSYEKL. This CDR3 is 16 amino acids long.

The table lists this clonotype with many counts. This rearrangement joins TRBV20-1 to TRBJ2-5, with D possibly TRBD2 on 6 matching bases. Germline CDR1 and CDR2: DFQATT and SNEGSKA (reference sequence). This CDR3 contains 15 residues. V lost 6 bases to trimming and J lost 5 bases, with 22 bases between them. CDR3 coding DNA: TGCAGTGCCCCCCCCGGGACTGCGCGTGATGAGACCCAGTACTTC. This sequence encodes CSAPPGTARDETQYF.

This clonotype appeared many times. This chain joins TRBV3-1 and TRBJ2-2, with D tentatively TRBD2 (6 bases). Germline V gives CDR1 LGHDT, CDR2 YNNKEL (reference sequence). The CDR3 runs to 17 residues. V lost 2 bases and J lost 6, with 19 bases in between. Here the CDR3 DNA reads TGTGCCAGCAGCCAAAGGAGGGGTCGTCGTCGACCCGGGGAGCTGTTTTTT. It codes for CASSQRRGRRRPGELFF.